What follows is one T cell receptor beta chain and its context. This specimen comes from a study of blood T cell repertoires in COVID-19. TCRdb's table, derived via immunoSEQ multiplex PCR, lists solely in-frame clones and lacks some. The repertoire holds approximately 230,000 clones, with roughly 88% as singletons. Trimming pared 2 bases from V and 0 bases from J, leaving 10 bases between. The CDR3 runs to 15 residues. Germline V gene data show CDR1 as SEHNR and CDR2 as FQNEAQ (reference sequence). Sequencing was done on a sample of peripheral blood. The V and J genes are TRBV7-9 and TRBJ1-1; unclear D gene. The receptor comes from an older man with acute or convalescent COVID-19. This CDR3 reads CASSLYNRMNTEAFF. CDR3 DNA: TGTGCCAGCAGCTTATATAACAGAATGAACACTGAAGCTTTCTTT.